This paragraph covers one T cell receptor (beta chain) sequence. The sample comes from a study of blood T cell repertoires in COVID-19. As for the study in general: Spain, Italy and the United States supplied samples that represented acute and convalescent COVID-19.

Data came from immunoSEQ multiplex PCR; TCRdb stores just in-frame clones and leaves some out. Of about 160,000 clones in the sample, more than 65% were seen once. This CDR3 has 12 residues. Germline CDR1 is LGHNA and CDR2 is YNFKEQ. Trimming removed 1 base at V and 9 bases at J, with 7 bases between. Sequenced sample: PBMCs or T cells enriched from blood (not recorded which). This clonotype was obtained from a man aged 55 to 69 who had recovered from COVID-19. The V gene is TRBV4-2, the J gene TRBJ2-1; D unresolved. The chain's CDR3 is CASSQARLEQFF. CDR3 nucleotides: TGTGCCAGCAGCCAAGCCCGACTTGAGCAGTTCTTC.